The entry below describes one T cell receptor beta chain. Its antigen is not known. These data come from a study of CD8 T cells in Susac syndrome. About the study: Active disease was present in 5 or 6 of the sequenced Susac syndrome patients, whereas about eight of them were in remission.

CDR1 is MNHEY, CDR2 SVGAGI, per germline. The ends were cut back, 5 bases at V and 4 bases at J, with 12 bases in the middle. This CDR3 spans 13 amino acids. Study-level results: Within Susac syndrome CD4+ T cell repertoires, clonal expansion was not evident.

RNA totalling roughly 0.5 to 1 ug underwent reverse transcription with random hexamers. Amplification of TCR beta CDR3 used immunoSEQ multiplex PCR across 54 Vbeta and 13 Jbeta. MiXCR, applied by TCRdb to the immunoSEQ multiplex PCR reads, yields one record per CDR3 protein. This table has tens of thousands of distinct CDR3 sequences, about 92% appearing once. The chain uses TRBV6-5 and TRBJ2-7; unclear D gene. The receptor's source is a human donor with Susac syndrome. The source material was CD4+ T cells from PBMCs. The CDR3 sequence is CASSTLTPYEQYF. CDR3 coding DNA: TGTGCCAGCAGTACGTTGACACCGTACGAGCAGTACTTC.